The clone carrying this T cell receptor beta chain occurred once. The antigen is not known. Only in-frame clones appear in the TCRdb table, and some are missing; sequencing was by immunoSEQ multiplex PCR. Of 150,000 or so clones listed, about nine tenths are singletons. The sample originates from a study of T cell responses to AZD1222 COVID-19 vaccine. The V segment lost 0 bases and the J segment 1 base; nucleotides outside the gene matches: 10. Germline assignment: CDR1 SGHRS and CDR2 YFSETQ. The CDR3 runs to 18 residues. Overall study results and limits: The CD4 TCRs associated with vaccination extended across spike and predominated at 160-218 and 743-854.

The source of this sequence is an adult who received the AZD1222 COVID-19 vaccine. The sample consisted of peripheral blood, taken 28 days after the second AZD1222 dose. This chain connects TRBV5-1 to TRBJ2-3, with 8 bases aligning to TRBD2. DNA for the CDR3: TGCGCCAGCAGCTTGGCTTGGGTAACAGCGGGGGGCACAGATACGCAGTATTTT. Its protein product is CASSLAWVTAGGTDTQYF.